What follows describes a single TCR beta chain. The antigen this receptor binds is unknown. No quality values exist for individual bases; no much larger clone is one base distant. The treatment or condition label, as the study defines it: about 20 received Ad26.COV2.S at low or high dose, single or two shots; roughly five received placebo; per-sample allocation not given. Repertoires of vaccine and placebo recipients were sequenced from samples taken on day 63 after the first injection. Between 29 July and 7 August 2020, Cohort 1b enrolled around 25 adults aged 18-55 years at one site in Boston, USA. Ad26.COV2.S was a replication-incompetent adenovirus type 26 vector expressing a prefusion-stabilized SARS-CoV-2 spike protein from the original Wuhan strain. The immunoSEQ Assay was used to sequence TCRbeta CDR3 regions. After extraction, genomic DNA underwent amplification by bias-controlled multiplex PCR, followed by high-throughput sequencing. The original methods were these. To quantify the absolute abundance of each unique TCRbeta CDR3 region, sequences were collapsed and filtered. T cell fraction was estimated by normalizing TCRbeta template counts to usable DNA, which was measured by amplifying reference genes present in all nucleated cells. Repertoire TCRs were annotated as SARS-CoV-2-specific when V gene, CDR3 amino acid sequence and J gene were exactly matched to a known reactive TCR set. The reference SARS-CoV-2 TCR set was obtained from MIRA and was filtered for enrichment in COVID-19-positive ImmuneCODE repertoires, whereby public or cross-reactive TCRs were removed. Using the MIRA antigens, annotated TCRs were further analysed by specific ORF or by position within an ORF. Depth was the summed frequency of annotated unique rearrangements, while breadth was defined as annotated unique rearrangements over total unique productive rearrangements. Two-sided Wilcoxon rank-sum tests were used to compare TCR breadth between groups. TCRdb took this table from immuneACCESS and kept in-frame rearrangements with V and J called. Such tables lack part of the clones; where checked against another copy, unresolved V genes explain under half of the gap, and the rest is unexplained. From that table come the V and J calls and clone size; the DNA was used to work out D and trimming. The sample includes around 350,000 clones, with approximately 84% observed a single time. Clones ranked in the top ten supply roughly 3.1% of the sample.

The sample belongs to a study of Ad26.COV2.S vaccination and SARS-CoV-2 variants (dated by TCRdb to about 2021). About the full investigation: Donors in the vaccine arm were drawn from COV1001, a phase I-IIa trial of Ad26.COV2.S in healthy adults that was multicentre, randomized, double-blind and placebo-controlled. Sequencing of the TCRbeta repertoire served to evaluate the specificity and breadth of SARS-CoV-2-reactive T cell receptors following Ad26.COV2.S vaccination. The TCR-sequenced set comprised around 30 samples: about 19 Ad26.COV2.S vaccine recipients, 5 placebo recipients and 8 SARS-CoV-2 convalescent individuals. Trial participants were randomized into five groups of five, in which low-dose or high-dose Ad26.COV2.S was given once or twice, or placebo was given on both occasions. Ad26.COV2.S was administered intramuscularly at 5 x 10^10 or 1 x 10^11 viral particles, either as a single shot or as two shots given 56 days apart. Investigators remained blinded to trial group allocation during experiments and outcome assessment. Beyond this particular receptor, the publication reports: Compared with placebo recipients, Ad26.COV2.S recipients showed higher spike-specific TCR breadth (P = 0.0014). Vaccine and placebo recipients had similar non-spike TCR breadth, a finding consistent with the vaccine containing only spike. According to the authors, total T cell responses may have been underestimated by the TCR breadth and depth analyses. The study was not powered for comparison of responses between vaccine doses or regimens. Substantial breadth of spike-specific CD8+ and CD4+ T cell responses was reported after vaccination.

There are 17 amino acids in the CDR3, from cysteine to phenylalanine inclusive. The retained sequence is limited to the CDR3, 51 bases, with the frame set at the first base. From the germline V gene, CDR1 is SGHDN and CDR2 is FVKESK. Unmatched junction bases come to 13, with V trimmed by 3 bases and J by 10 bases. The specimen comprised peripheral blood, sampled in a trial of Ad26.COV2.S vaccine versus placebo. The rearranged segments are TRBV14 and TRBJ1-6, with 9 bases aligning to TRBD1. The TCR comes from a person aged 18-65 years who received the Ad26.COV2.S COVID-19 vaccine or a placebo. The nucleotide sequence reads TGTGCCAGCAGCCAGAGACATCGGGACAGGGTAATCTCACCCCTCCACTTT. Its coded protein is CASSQRHRDRVISPLHF.